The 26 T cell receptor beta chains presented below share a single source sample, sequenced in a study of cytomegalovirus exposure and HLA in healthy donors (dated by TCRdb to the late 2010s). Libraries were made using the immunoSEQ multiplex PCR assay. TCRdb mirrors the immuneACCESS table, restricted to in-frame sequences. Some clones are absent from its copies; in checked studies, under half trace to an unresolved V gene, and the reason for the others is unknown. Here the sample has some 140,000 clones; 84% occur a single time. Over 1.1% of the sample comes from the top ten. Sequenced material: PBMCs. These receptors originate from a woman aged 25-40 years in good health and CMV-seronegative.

The CDR3 loop reads CASSFGQGHNEQFF. CDR3 bases: TGTGCCAGCAGTTTCGGACAGGGACACAATGAGCAGTTCTTC. The rearrangement links TRBV27 to TRBJ2-1; 8 bases are a match to TRBD1. Trimming removed 3 bases from V and 5 bases from J; junction bases left unmatched: 3. The CDR3 totals 14 residues. The V gene's germline CDR1 is MNHEY and CDR2 SMNVEV (reference sequence).

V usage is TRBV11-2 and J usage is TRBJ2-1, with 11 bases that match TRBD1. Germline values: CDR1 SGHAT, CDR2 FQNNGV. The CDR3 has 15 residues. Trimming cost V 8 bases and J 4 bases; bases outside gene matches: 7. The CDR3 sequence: CASGSRDRGYNEQFF. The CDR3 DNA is TGTGCCAGCGGATCTCGGGACAGGGGGTACAATGAGCAGTTCTTC.

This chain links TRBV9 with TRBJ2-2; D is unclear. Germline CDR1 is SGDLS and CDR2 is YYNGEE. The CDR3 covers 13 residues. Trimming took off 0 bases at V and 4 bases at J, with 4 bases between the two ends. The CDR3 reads CASSVDGTGELFF. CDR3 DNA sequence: TGTGCCAGCAGCGTAGACGGCACCGGGGAGCTGTTTTTT.

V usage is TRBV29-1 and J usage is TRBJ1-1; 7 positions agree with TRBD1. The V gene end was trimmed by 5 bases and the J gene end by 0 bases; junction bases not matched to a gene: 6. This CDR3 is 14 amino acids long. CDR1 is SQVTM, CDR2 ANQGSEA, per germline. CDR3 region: CSVPQGTLNTEAFF. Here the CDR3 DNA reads TGCAGCGTTCCACAGGGGACTTTGAACACTGAAGCTTTCTTT.

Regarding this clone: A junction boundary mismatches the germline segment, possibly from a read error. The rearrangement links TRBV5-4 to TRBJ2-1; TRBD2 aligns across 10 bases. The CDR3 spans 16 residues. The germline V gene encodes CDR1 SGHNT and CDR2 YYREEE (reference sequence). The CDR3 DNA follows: TGTGCCAGCAGCCCTAGGGGAGCGGGGGGGCTAAATGGGCAGTTCTTC. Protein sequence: CASSPRGAGGLNGQFF. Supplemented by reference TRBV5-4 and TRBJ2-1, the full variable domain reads ETGVTQSPTHLIKTRGQQVTLRCSSQSGHNTVSWYQQALGQGPQFIFQYYREEENGRGNFPPRFSGLQFPNYSSELNVNALELDDSALYLCASSPRGAGGLNGQFFGPGTRLTVL.

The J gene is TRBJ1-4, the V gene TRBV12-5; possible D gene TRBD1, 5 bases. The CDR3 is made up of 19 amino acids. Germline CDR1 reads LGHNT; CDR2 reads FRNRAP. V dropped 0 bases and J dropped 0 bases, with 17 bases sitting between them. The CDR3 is CASGLVDRAGRATNEKLFF. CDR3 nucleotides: TGTGCTAGTGGTTTGGTAGACCGGGCAGGGAGGGCAACTAATGAAAAACTGTTTTTT.

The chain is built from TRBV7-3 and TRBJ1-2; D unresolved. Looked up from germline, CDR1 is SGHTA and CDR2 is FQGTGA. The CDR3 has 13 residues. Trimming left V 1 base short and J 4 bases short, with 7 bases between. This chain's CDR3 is CASSLNGLYGYTF. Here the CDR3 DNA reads TGTGCCAGCAGCTTAAATGGGCTCTATGGCTACACCTTC.

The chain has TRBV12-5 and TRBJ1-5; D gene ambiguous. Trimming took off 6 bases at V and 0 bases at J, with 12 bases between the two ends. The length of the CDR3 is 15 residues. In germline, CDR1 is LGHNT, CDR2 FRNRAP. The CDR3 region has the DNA TGTGCTAGTGGCTTCGGGGATTTTAGCAATCAGCCCCAGCATTTT. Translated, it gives CASGFGDFSNQPQHF.

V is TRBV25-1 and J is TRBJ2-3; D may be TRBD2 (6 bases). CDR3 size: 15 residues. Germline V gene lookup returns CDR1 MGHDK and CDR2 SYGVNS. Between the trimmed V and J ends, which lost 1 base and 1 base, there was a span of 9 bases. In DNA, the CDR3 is TGTGCCAGCAGTGAATTCGGGGGAGGCACAGATACGCAGTATTTT. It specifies CASSEFGGGTDTQYF.

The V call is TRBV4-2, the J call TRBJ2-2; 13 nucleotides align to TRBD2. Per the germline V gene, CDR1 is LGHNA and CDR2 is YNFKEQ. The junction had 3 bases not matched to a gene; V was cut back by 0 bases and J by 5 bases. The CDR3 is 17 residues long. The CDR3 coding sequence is TGTGCCAGCAGCCAAGAACTAGCGGGGGGGCTTACCGGGGAGCTGTTTTTT. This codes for CASSQELAGGLTGELFF.

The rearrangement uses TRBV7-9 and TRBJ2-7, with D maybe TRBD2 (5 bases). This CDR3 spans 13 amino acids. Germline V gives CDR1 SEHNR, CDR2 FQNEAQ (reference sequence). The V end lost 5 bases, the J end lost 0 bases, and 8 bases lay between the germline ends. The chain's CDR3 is CASSVRGSYEQYF. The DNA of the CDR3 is TGTGCCAGCAGCGTCCGGGGCTCCTACGAGCAGTACTTC.

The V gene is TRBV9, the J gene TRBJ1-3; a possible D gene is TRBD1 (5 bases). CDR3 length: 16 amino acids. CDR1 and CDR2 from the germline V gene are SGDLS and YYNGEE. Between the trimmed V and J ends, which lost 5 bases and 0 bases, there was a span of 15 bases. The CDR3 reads CASSRLTGVSGNTIYF. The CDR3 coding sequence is TGTGCCAGCAGTCGACTTACAGGAGTCTCTGGAAACACCATATATTTT.

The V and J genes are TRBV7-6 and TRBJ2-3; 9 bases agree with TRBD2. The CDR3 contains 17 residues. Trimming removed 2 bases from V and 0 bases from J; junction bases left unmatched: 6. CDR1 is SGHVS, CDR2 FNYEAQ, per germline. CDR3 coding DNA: TGTGCCAGCAGCTTAAAGCGGGGGGCTCGTAGCACAGATACGCAGTATTTT. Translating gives CASSLKRGARSTDTQYF.

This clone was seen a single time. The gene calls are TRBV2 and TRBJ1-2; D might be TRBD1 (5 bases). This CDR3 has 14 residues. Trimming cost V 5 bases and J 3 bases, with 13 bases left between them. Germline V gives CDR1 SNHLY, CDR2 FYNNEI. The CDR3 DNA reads TGTGCCAGCAGTTACAGCACAGGTGACTATGGCTACACCTTC. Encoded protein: CASSYSTGDYGYTF.

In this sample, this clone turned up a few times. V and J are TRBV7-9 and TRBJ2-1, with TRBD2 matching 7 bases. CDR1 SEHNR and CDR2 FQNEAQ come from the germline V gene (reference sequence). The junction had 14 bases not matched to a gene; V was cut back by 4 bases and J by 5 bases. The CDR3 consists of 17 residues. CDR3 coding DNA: TGTGCCAGCAGCTCCCCGTCCCTAGCGGAGCTCAACAATGAGCAGTTCTTC. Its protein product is CASSSPSLAELNNEQFF.

CDR3 in DNA: TGTGCCAGCAGCTCGACAGGGGCTGAGACCCAGTACTTC. It is translated as CASSSTGAETQYF. V gene TRBV7-3 combines with J gene TRBJ2-5, with 8 nucleotides matching TRBD1. Germline V gives CDR1 SGHTA, CDR2 FQGTGA. The CDR3 length is 13 residues. V was pared by 4 bases and J by 5 bases, with 3 bases of the junction left unmatched.

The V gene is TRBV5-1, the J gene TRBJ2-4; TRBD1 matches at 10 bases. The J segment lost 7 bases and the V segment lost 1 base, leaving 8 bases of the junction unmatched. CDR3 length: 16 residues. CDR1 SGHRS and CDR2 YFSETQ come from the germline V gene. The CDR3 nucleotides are TGCGCCAGCAGCTTGAATCCGGGACAGGGGATTAACATTCAGTACTTC. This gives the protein CASSLNPGQGINIQYF.

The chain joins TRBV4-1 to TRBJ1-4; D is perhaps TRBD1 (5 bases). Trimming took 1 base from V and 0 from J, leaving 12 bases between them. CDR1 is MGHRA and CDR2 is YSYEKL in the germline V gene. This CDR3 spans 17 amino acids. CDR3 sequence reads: CASSQAATTATNEKLFF. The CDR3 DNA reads TGCGCCAGCAGCCAAGCAGCCACGACAGCAACTAATGAAAAACTGTTTTTT.

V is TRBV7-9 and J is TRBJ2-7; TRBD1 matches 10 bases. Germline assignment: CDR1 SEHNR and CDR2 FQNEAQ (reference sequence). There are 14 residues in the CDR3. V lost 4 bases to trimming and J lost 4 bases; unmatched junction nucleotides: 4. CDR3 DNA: TGTGCCAGCAGCTCAACGGGACAGGGGTACGAGCAGTACTTC. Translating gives CASSSTGQGYEQYF.

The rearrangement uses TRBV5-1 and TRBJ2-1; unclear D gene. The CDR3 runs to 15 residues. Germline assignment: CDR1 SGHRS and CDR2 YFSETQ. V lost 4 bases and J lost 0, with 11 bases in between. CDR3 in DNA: TGCGCCAGCAGCAGCTACCCAAGCTCCTACAATGAGCAGTTCTTC. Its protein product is CASSSYPSSYNEQFF.

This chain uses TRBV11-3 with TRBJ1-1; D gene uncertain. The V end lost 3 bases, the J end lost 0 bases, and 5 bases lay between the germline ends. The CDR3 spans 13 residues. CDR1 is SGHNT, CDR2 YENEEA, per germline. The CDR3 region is CASSLRMNTEAFF. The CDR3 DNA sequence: TGTGCCAGCAGCTTGAGGATGAACACTGAAGCTTTCTTT.

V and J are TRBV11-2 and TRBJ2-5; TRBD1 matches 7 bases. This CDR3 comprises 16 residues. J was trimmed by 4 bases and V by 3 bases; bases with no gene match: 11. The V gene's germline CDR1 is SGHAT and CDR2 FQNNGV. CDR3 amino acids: CASSLVFVRGRETQYF. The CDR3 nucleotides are TGTGCCAGCAGCTTGGTATTTGTGAGGGGGCGAGAGACCCAGTACTTC.

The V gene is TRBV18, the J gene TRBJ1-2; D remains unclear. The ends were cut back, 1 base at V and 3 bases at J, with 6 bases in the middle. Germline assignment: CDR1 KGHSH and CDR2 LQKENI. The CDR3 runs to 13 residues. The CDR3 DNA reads TGTGCCAGCTCACCACAGGAGGACTATGGCTACACCTTC. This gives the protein CASSPQEDYGYTF.

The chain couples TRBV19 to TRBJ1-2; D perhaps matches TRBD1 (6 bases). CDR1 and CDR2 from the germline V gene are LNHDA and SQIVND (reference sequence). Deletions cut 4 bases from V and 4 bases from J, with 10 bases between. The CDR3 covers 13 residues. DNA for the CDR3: TGTGCCAGTAGTACGACAGGCCCCTATGGCTACACCTTC. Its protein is CASSTTGPYGYTF.

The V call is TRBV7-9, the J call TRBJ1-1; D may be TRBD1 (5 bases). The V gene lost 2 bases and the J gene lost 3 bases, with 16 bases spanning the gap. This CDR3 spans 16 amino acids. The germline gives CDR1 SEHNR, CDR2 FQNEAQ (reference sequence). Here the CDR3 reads CASSLFVRASDTEAFF. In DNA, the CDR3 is TGTGCCAGCAGCTTATTCGTCAGGGCGTCGGACACTGAAGCTTTCTTT.

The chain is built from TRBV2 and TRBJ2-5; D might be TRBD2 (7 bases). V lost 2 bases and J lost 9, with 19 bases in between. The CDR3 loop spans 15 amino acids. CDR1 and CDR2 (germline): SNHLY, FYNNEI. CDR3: CASSELRLGGLAQYF. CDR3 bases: TGTGCCAGCAGTGAATTAAGGTTGGGGGGGCTGGCCCAGTACTTC.